This T cell receptor (beta chain) appears in the sequencing data of a study of blood T cells in healthy people across ages. PCR was performed a second time for roughly 7 to 11 cycles using a sample-barcoded 5' primer and a J-beta primer mix. There were at least 3 million CDR3-containing paired-end reads obtained from each sample. TCRdb redid the calling of the 5' RACE reads with MiXCR, one entry per CDR3 protein. Of about 1,800,000 distinct CDR3 sequences in the sample, under 30% were seen once. Donation came from healthy Caucasian individuals in Russia who were aged about 6 to 95. The amount of total RNA extracted per sample was at least 5 micrograms. V was shortened by 0 bases and J by 8 bases, with 11 bases between the two germline ends. This CDR3 comprises 14 residues. Germline lookup yields CDR1 SGDLS and CDR2 YYNGEE. Notes on this clonotype: Its antigen is as yet unknown.

Broader study findings: Both higher diversity and more naive CD4+ cells marked long-lived donors when set against aged donors.

The clonotype comes from a woman in her twenties or thirties in good health. V and J are TRBV9 and TRBJ1-4; D unclear. Input material: blood. The CDR3 DNA follows: TGTGCCAGCAGCGTAGAAGGTGGCCGGGAAAAACTGTTTTTT. Its translation: CASSVEGGREKLFF.